The text below deals with one T cell receptor (beta chain). In germline, CDR1 is MGHRA, CDR2 YSYEKL. This CDR3 comprises 17 residues. V was pared by 4 bases and J by 0 bases, with 16 bases between. In the original workflow: Using reference gene primer amplification, nucleated cell counts were estimated. This table comes from immunoSEQ multiplex PCR, and its TCRdb copy is limited to in-frame clones, with some not included. V, J and clone size are taken as reported in that table, and D and trimming were inferred from the DNA itself. Among around 400,000 clones listed, approximately 87% were seen once. The sample comes from a study of blood T cell repertoires in COVID-19. Study details: The study drew acute and convalescent COVID-19 samples from the United States, Italy and Spain. PBMCs, B-cell-depleted T cells, or T cells were the source of the cDNA or gDNA that made up the material.

This TCR came from a woman aged 25-40 years with COVID-19, enrolled during active disease. Sequenced: peripheral blood. The J gene is TRBJ2-4, the V gene TRBV4-1; no definite D call. The CDR3 here is CASSPPPVTLAKNIQYF. The CDR3, as DNA: TGCGCCAGCAGCCCCCCCCCTGTGACACTAGCCAAAAACATTCAGTACTTC.